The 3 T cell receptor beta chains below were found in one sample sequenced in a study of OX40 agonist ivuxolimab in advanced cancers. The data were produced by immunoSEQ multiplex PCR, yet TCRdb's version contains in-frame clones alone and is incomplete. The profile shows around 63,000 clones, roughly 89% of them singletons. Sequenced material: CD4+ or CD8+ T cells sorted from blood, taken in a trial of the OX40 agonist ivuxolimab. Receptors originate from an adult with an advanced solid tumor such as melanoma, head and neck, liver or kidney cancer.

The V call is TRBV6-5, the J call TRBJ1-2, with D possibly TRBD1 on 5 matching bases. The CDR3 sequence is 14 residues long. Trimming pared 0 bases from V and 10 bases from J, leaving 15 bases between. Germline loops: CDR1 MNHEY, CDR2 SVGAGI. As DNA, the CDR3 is TGTGCCAGCAGTTACTCCTCGGGGGAAGTGGTCTACACCTTC. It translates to CASSYSSGEVVYTF.

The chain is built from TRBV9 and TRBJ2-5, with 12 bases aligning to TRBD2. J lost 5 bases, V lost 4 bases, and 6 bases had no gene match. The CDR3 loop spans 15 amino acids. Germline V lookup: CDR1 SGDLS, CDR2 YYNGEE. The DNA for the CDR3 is TGTGCCAGCAGCCCCCTCGGACTAGCGGGGGAGACCCAGTACTTC. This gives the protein CASSPLGLAGETQYF. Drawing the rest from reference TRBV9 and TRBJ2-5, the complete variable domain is DSGVTQTPKHLITATGQRVTLRCSPRSGDLSVYWYQQSLDQGLQFLIQYYNGEERAKGNILERFSAQQFPDLHSELNLSSLELGDSALYFCASSPLGLAGETQYFGPGTRLLVL.

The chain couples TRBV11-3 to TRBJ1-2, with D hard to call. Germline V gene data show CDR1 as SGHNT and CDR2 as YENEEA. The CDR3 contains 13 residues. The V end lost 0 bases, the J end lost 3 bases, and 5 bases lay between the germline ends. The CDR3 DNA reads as TGTGCCAGCAGCTTAGATAGGTACTATGGCTACACCTTC. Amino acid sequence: CASSLDRYYGYTF.